Below are 30 T cell receptor beta chains sequenced from a single sample in a study of cytotoxic CD8 clonotypes in ibrutinib-treated CLL. Here immunoSEQ multiplex PCR was the method, and the copy in TCRdb shows in-frame clones only, minus some. The sample yields some 130,000 clones, about three quarters seen once. The sample in question was PBMCs, obtained after 24 months of ibrutinib treatment. These receptors all come from a human donor with chronic lymphocytic leukemia.

This clone was detected a few times. This chain uses TRBV11-2 with TRBJ2-2; the match to TRBD2 covers 7 bases. Germline CDR1 is SGHAT and CDR2 is FQNNGV. CDR3 length: 16 amino acids. The V and J ends lost 5 bases and 0 bases, in that order; junction bases with no gene match: 6. The DNA for the CDR3 is TGTGCCAGCAGCCCCTATAGCGGGTCGAACACCGGGGAGCTGTTTTTT. It is translated as CASSPYSGSNTGELFF.

There are a few counts of this clone. The V gene is TRBV27, the J gene TRBJ2-7, with TRBD1 matching over 8 bases. The CDR3 has 16 residues. Germline V CDR1 and CDR2: MNHEY, SMNVEV (reference sequence). V dropped 5 bases and J dropped 0; count of bases not matched to a gene: 9. The CDR3 DNA reads as TGTGCCAGCAGTACCCGGGCAGGGGGCTCCTCCTACGAGCAGTACTTC. Translated, it gives CASSTRAGGSSYEQYF.

V gene TRBV6-6 combines with J gene TRBJ2-5; D perhaps matches TRBD1 (6 bases). Trimming cost V 5 bases and J 2 bases, with 12 bases left between them. The germline V gene encodes CDR1 MNHNY and CDR2 SVGAGI (reference sequence). The CDR3 contains 14 residues. CDR3 sequence (DNA): TGTGCCAGCAGTCCCGGGACACATCAAGAGACCCAGTACTTC. As protein: CASSPGTHQETQYF.

The chain joins TRBV7-2 to TRBJ2-5; D call uncertain. With 2 bases removed from V and 1 base from J, the gap between germline ends came to 8 bases. Per the germline V gene, CDR1 is SGHTA and CDR2 is FQGNSA. The length of the CDR3 is 14 residues. The CDR3 spells CASSLYGSQETQYF. The CDR3 coding sequence is TGTGCCAGCAGCTTATACGGGTCCCAAGAGACCCAGTACTTC.

In this sample, this clone is medium-sized. The gene calls are TRBV19 and TRBJ1-1, with unresolved D. With 3 bases removed from V and 1 base from J, the gap between germline ends came to 9 bases. Germline V CDR1 and CDR2: LNHDA, SQIVND (reference sequence). The CDR3 spans 14 residues. This CDR3 is CASSIPAGNTEAFF. The CDR3 bases are TGTGCCAGTAGTATCCCAGCCGGGAACACTGAAGCTTTCTTT.

The J gene is TRBJ2-3, the V gene TRBV7-2, with 11 bases that match TRBD2. The germline gives CDR1 SGHTA, CDR2 FQGNSA. This CDR3 has 19 residues. The trim removed 1 base at V and 2 bases at J, leaving 11 bases unmatched. CDR3: CASSLGGSTSGSATDTQYF. DNA of the CDR3: TGTGCCAGCAGCTTAGGGGGATCCACTAGCGGGAGCGCCACAGATACGCAGTATTTT. The whole variable domain, remainder taken from reference TRBV7-2 and TRBJ2-3, is GAGVSQSPSNKVTEKGKDVELRCDPISGHTALYWYRQSLGQGLEFLIYFQGNSAPDKSGLPSDRFSAERTGGSVSTLTIQRTQQEDSAVYLCASSLGGSTSGSATDTQYFGPGTRLTVL.

This rearrangement joins TRBV5-1 to TRBJ2-2; D is unresolved. Trimming took 2 bases from V and 5 from J, leaving 13 bases between them. Germline CDR1 and CDR2: SGHRS and YFSETQ. The CDR3 is 15 amino acids. The CDR3 region has the DNA TGCGCCAGCAGCTTATTGGCCTCGGCAACCGGGGAGCTGTTTTTT. This gives the protein CASSLLASATGELFF. Supplemented by reference TRBV5-1 and TRBJ2-2, the full variable domain reads KAGVTQTPRYLIKTRGQQVTLSCSPISGHRSVSWYQQTPGQGLQFLFEYFSETQRNKGNFPGRFSGRQFSNSRSEMNVSTLELGDSALYLCASSLLASATGELFFGEGSRLTVL.

This clone was seen more than once but under ten times. This rearrangement joins TRBV18 to TRBJ1-5; 8 positions match TRBD1. The CDR3 has 15 amino acids. V lost 1 base and J lost 4; bases outside the gene matches: 3. Germline-derived CDR1 and CDR2 are KGHSH and LQKENI. The CDR3 loop is CASSPQYRGNQPQHF. The CDR3 bases are TGTGCCAGCTCACCACAATACAGGGGGAATCAGCCCCAGCATTTT.

This clone was found a few times. The chain combines TRBV4-3 with TRBJ1-2, with D possibly matching TRBD1 (5 bases). The germline V gene has CDR1 LGHNA and CDR2 YSLEER. Deletions cut 6 bases from V and 5 bases from J, with 13 bases between. This CDR3 contains 13 residues. The CDR3 sequence: CASSRGTEYGYTF. The CDR3, as DNA: TGCGCCAGCAGTCGCGGGACCGAGTATGGCTACACCTTC.

The J gene is TRBJ2-1, the V gene TRBV10-3; D might be TRBD1 (5 bases). Trimming took off 6 bases at V and 4 bases at J, with 13 bases between the two ends. CDR3 length equals 14 residues. From germline, CDR1 is ENHRY and CDR2 SYGVKD. CDR3 sequence: CAIRQDPPYNEQFF. The CDR3 DNA follows: TGTGCCATCAGACAGGATCCCCCGTACAATGAGCAGTTCTTC.

The chain is built from TRBV9 and TRBJ2-5, with TRBD2 identical over 7 bases. V was clipped by 4 bases and J by 4 bases; unmatched bases: 10. CDR1 and CDR2 from the germline V gene are SGDLS and YYNGEE. The CDR3 runs 15 residues. The CDR3 DNA reads as TGTGCCAGCAGCCCCCGGACTAGGTGGGTAGAGACCCAGTACTTC. This sequence encodes CASSPRTRWVETQYF.

This chain uses TRBV9 with TRBJ2-2; 10 bases match TRBD1. From germline, CDR1 is SGDLS and CDR2 YYNGEE. J gave up 6 bases and V 3 bases, and 5 bases lay outside the gene matches. The CDR3 runs to 15 residues. CDR3 region: CASSAGTGVPGELFF. The CDR3 region has the DNA TGTGCCAGCAGCGCCGGGACAGGGGTCCCCGGGGAGCTGTTTTTT. Full variable domain (rest looked up from reference TRBV9 and TRBJ2-2): DSGVTQTPKHLITATGQRVTLRCSPRSGDLSVYWYQQSLDQGLQFLIQYYNGEERAKGNILERFSAQQFPDLHSELNLSSLELGDSALYFCASSAGTGVPGELFFGEGSRLTVL.

As regards this clone: This sample also contains other DNA sequences that code for the same CDR3. This chain joins TRBV2 and TRBJ1-6; a weak D match, TRBD1 (5 bases). The CDR3 runs 14 residues. Germline V lookup: CDR1 SNHLY, CDR2 FYNNEI. V was cut by 7 bases and J by 9 bases, with 16 bases left in between. In DNA, the CDR3 is TGTGCCAGCATGTTCTCGACGGGGGGTTCACCCCTCCACTTT. Amino acid sequence: CASMFSTGGSPLHF.

The chain couples TRBV11-3 to TRBJ2-1, with TRBD1 as a possible D gene (7 bases). The length of the CDR3 is 11 residues. Trimming took 5 bases from V and 12 from J, leaving 11 bases between them. CDR1 is SGHNT, CDR2 YENEEA, per germline. The CDR3 region has the DNA TGTGCCAGCAGCGCCAGGGGGGTGCAGTTCTTC. Protein: CASSARGVQFF.

Of note for this clone: No conserved phenylalanine or tryptophan is present at the end of the CDR3, so a read error is the likely explanation. The DNA is omitted, as the CDR3 cannot be located on it reliably, and the CDR3 follows TCRdb's listing. The chain couples TRBV19 to TRBJ2-7; TRBD1, as called in the table, went unchecked against the DNA. Germline loops: CDR1 LNHDA, CDR2 SQIVND (reference sequence). Ends included, the CDR3 has 12 residues. The CDR3 is CASSIGDRASYG.

V and J are TRBV11-2 and TRBJ1-3; TRBD1 is a possible D gene (6 bases). CDR1 is SGHAT and CDR2 is FQNNGV in the germline V gene. The germline V and J ends were trimmed by 0 bases and 7 bases, with 19 bases remaining between them. There are 17 residues in the CDR3. This CDR3 reads CASSLDPPGQLRNTIYF. CDR3 in DNA: TGTGCCAGCAGCTTAGATCCCCCCGGACAGTTAAGGAACACCATATATTTT.

This clone appeared a few times. This chain connects TRBV28 to TRBJ2-1; the D gene is possibly TRBD2 (5 bases). This CDR3 spans 15 amino acids. Trimming took 2 bases from V and 2 from J, leaving 10 bases between them. CDR1 and CDR2 from the germline V gene are MDHEN and SYDVKM. CDR3 bases: TGTGCCAGCAGTTTACCGCCCGGGGCCTACAATGAGCAGTTCTTC. Its translation: CASSLPPGAYNEQFF. Variable domain in full (rest from reference TRBV28 and TRBJ2-1): DVKVTQSSRYLVKRTGEKVFLECVQDMDHENMFWYRQDPGLGLRLIYFSYDVKMKEKGDIPEGYSVSREKKERFSLILESASTNQTSMYLCASSLPPGAYNEQFFGPGTRLTVL.

The rearrangement joins TRBV25-1 to TRBJ1-2; D is undetermined. V lost 7 bases and J lost 4, with 25 bases in between. CDR3 length: 17 residues. From germline, CDR1 is MGHDK and CDR2 SYGVNS. The CDR3 nucleotides are TGTGCCAGCACTCCCACCCTTCGGACGCCGCCTGGCTATGGCTACACCTTC. This translates into CASTPTLRTPPGYGYTF.

The V gene is TRBV6-5, the J gene TRBJ1-2, with a weak D call TRBD1 (5 bases). Germline V gives CDR1 MNHEY, CDR2 SVGAGI. CDR3 size: 13 residues. The V end was cut by 6 bases, the J end by 5 bases, with 13 bases between. DNA of the CDR3: TGTGCCAGCAGCCCGACAGTCCCGTATGGCTACACCTTC. It is translated as CASSPTVPYGYTF.

This sequence joins TRBV19 and TRBJ1-5; 9 bases are a match to TRBD1. V was pared by 3 bases and J by 6 bases, with 6 bases of the junction left unmatched. From germline, CDR1 is LNHDA and CDR2 SQIVND (reference sequence). The CDR3 sequence is 15 residues long. The CDR3 DNA reads as TGTGCCAGTAGTATGGGGACAGGGTTTTCTCAGCCCCAGCATTTT. Its protein product is CASSMGTGFSQPQHF.

This clone was counted a few times. This chain joins TRBV9 and TRBJ1-2; 10 positions match TRBD1. The CDR3 covers 14 residues. Germline values: CDR1 SGDLS, CDR2 YYNGEE. The trim removed 3 bases at V and 9 bases at J, leaving 8 bases unmatched. The CDR3 bases are TGTGCCAGCAGCGAGACGGGACAGGGGTTTCGCTACACCTTC. Translating gives CASSETGQGFRYTF.

CDR3 region: CASSLVGPGTGFDEQYF. In nucleotides, the CDR3 is TGTGCCAGCAGCTTAGTGGGTCCTGGGACAGGTTTTGACGAGCAGTACTTC. This chain joins TRBV11-2 and TRBJ2-7; TRBD1 agrees at 8 bases. There are 17 residues in the CDR3. Germline assignment: CDR1 SGHAT and CDR2 FQNNGV. V was clipped by 1 base and J by 5 bases; unmatched bases: 13.

The gene calls are TRBV5-1 and TRBJ2-5; a possible D gene is TRBD2 (6 bases). Germline loops: CDR1 SGHRS, CDR2 YFSETQ. Trimming took 4 bases from V and 3 from J, leaving 10 bases between them. This CDR3 spans 13 amino acids. The DNA for the CDR3 is TGCGCCAGCAGCGGCAGGAGGGAAGAGACCCAGTACTTC. Translation: CASSGRREETQYF.

The chain employs TRBV28 and TRBJ2-7, with 8 bases identical to TRBD1. Trimming took 6 bases from V and 4 from J; bases not matched to a gene: 8. The CDR3 contains 14 residues. Germline V gives CDR1 MDHEN, CDR2 SYDVKM. Here the CDR3 DNA reads TGTGCCAGCAGAACCACAGGGGGGCGGTACGAGCAGTACTTC. Residues: CASRTTGGRYEQYF.

The chain links TRBV5-4 to TRBJ2-2; 8 bases align to TRBD2. Germline CDR1 is SGHNT and CDR2 is YYREEE (reference sequence). The CDR3 has 16 amino acids. With 0 bases clipped from V and 5 bases from J, the junction kept 6 bases outside the gene matches. Here the CDR3 DNA reads TGTGCCAGCAGCTTGGGGGGTAGCGGGACTACCGGGGAGCTGTTTTTT. Translating it yields CASSLGGSGTTGELFF.

This clone is a singleton in its sample. The chain couples TRBV6-5 to TRBJ1-2; TRBD1 matches at 8 bases. CDR3 size: 14 residues. V shed 7 bases, J shed 0 bases, and the junction held 4 bases outside the gene matches. Germline V gene sequence: CDR1 MNHEY, CDR2 SVGAGI. The CDR3 is CASNDRGPNYGYTF. Written as DNA, the CDR3 is TGTGCCAGCAACGACAGGGGCCCTAACTATGGCTACACCTTC.

V and J are TRBV7-3 and TRBJ2-5, with 9 bases that match TRBD2. The CDR3 has 15 amino acids. The germline CDR1 and CDR2 sequences are SGHTA and FQGTGA. V shed 5 bases and J 0 bases; nucleotides not matched to a gene: 4. For the CDR3, the DNA is TGTGCCAGCAGCCTTAGCGGGGGCCACCAAGAGACCCAGTACTTC. Its translation: CASSLSGGHQETQYF.

This chain connects TRBV19 to TRBJ2-4, with 11 bases identical to TRBD2. V shed 5 bases, J shed 8 bases, and the junction held 14 bases outside the gene matches. CDR3 length: 17 residues. The germline CDR1 and CDR2 sequences are LNHDA and SQIVND (reference sequence). The CDR3 DNA sequence: TGTGCCAGTAGTCCTAGACTAGCGGGAAAATACGGGCACATTCAGTACTTC. It encodes CASSPRLAGKYGHIQYF.

The chain has TRBV25-1 and TRBJ1-1; D gene unclear. The CDR3 runs 11 residues. The germline gives CDR1 MGHDK, CDR2 SYGVNS. Trimming took off 7 bases at V and 2 bases at J, with 5 bases between the two ends. CDR3: CASKQNTEAFF. The CDR3, as DNA: TGTGCCAGCAAACAAAACACTGAAGCTTTCTTT.

V gene TRBV10-2 combines with J gene TRBJ2-1; 8 bases align to TRBD2. The V segment lost 8 bases and the J segment 8 bases; nucleotides outside the gene matches: 5. The CDR3 contains 12 residues. Germline assignment: CDR1 WSHSY and CDR2 SAAADI. Here the CDR3 reads CASRGGRDEQFF. As DNA, the CDR3 is TGCGCCAGCCGCGGGGGGCGCGATGAGCAGTTCTTC.